Listed here are 6 T cell receptor beta chains from one sample, sequenced in a study of siplizumab effects on memory and regulatory T cells. Generated by immunoSEQ multiplex PCR, the TCRdb table keeps only in-frame clones and is missing some. Here the sample spans some 40,000 clones, 89% being singletons. What was sequenced was naive CD4+ T cells sorted from blood. These receptors were taken from a human donor in good health.

The rearrangement joins TRBV19 to TRBJ2-1; weak D call: TRBD1 (5 bases). V was clipped by 5 bases and J by 0 bases, with 11 bases between them. The V gene's germline CDR1 is LNHDA and CDR2 SQIVND (reference sequence). This CDR3 has 15 amino acids. The CDR3, as DNA: TGTGCCAGTAGTCTACGGACAAGCTCCTACAATGAGCAGTTCTTC. This gives the protein CASSLRTSSYNEQFF.

The chain couples TRBV10-3 to TRBJ2-3; TRBD2 is a possible D gene (5 bases). Germline CDR1 is ENHRY and CDR2 is SYGVKD. V gave up 4 bases and J gave up 2 bases, with 16 bases separating them. This CDR3 has 16 residues. This chain's CDR3 is CAISVDYGGFTDTQYF. Written as DNA, the CDR3 is TGTGCCATCAGTGTTGATTATGGCGGGTTCACAGATACGCAGTATTTT.

The chain has TRBV6-1 and TRBJ1-4; D possibly corresponds to TRBD1 (5 bases). This CDR3 has 14 amino acids. V was cut by 3 bases and J by 5 bases, with 10 bases left in between. Germline values: CDR1 MNHNS, CDR2 SASEGT. Here the CDR3 reads CASSDLRGNEKLFF. As DNA, the CDR3 is TGTGCCAGCAGTGATCTAAGGGGAAATGAAAAACTGTTTTTT.

This chain uses TRBV5-1 with TRBJ2-3, with no clear D. Germline-derived CDR1 and CDR2 are SGHRS and YFSETQ. There are 12 residues in the CDR3. Trimming removed 0 bases from V and 4 bases from J, with 3 bases in between. DNA of the CDR3: TGCGCCAGCAGCTTGGAGGCAGATACGCAGTATTTT. This translates into CASSLEADTQYF.

The rearrangement uses TRBV18 and TRBJ2-7; 11 bases align to TRBD2. V was pared by 0 bases and J by 4 bases, with 2 bases of the junction left unmatched. The V gene's germline CDR1 is KGHSH and CDR2 LQKENI. The CDR3 consists of 15 residues. This CDR3 is CASSPPSGRAYEQYF. The CDR3 DNA sequence: TGTGCCAGCTCACCACCTAGCGGGAGGGCGTACGAGCAGTACTTC.

The chain's CDR3 is CASLGGRETDTQYF. CDR3 bases: TGTGCCAGCTTGGGAGGGCGGGAAACAGATACGCAGTATTTT. The rearrangement uses TRBV27 and TRBJ2-3, with 7 bases aligning to TRBD2. The CDR3 length is 14 residues. J lost 3 bases, V lost 8 bases, and 8 bases had no gene match. CDR1 is MNHEY, CDR2 SMNVEV, per germline (reference sequence).